The following is a T cell receptor (beta chain) sequence with its context. The target of this receptor is not known. No much larger clone exists at a distance of one base, and base qualities are not known. This specimen belongs to a study of regulatory T cells in long-lasting Graves disease (TCRdb year 2021). The study in broad terms: Antithyroid drugs had been taken for less than 3 months by newly diagnosed Graves' disease patients. The study took place in China and was registered as a clinical trial. A total of about 35 samples underwent TCR sequencing, from some 13 patients with persistent Graves' disease and 20 or so patients with newly diagnosed Graves' disease. Patients with persistent Graves' disease were compared with patients with newly diagnosed Graves' disease using TCR sequencing and RNA sequencing of peripheral blood.

The time point label of this sample denotes: newly diagnosed GD, antithyroid drugs for less than 3 months. For both TCR sequencing and RNA sequencing, RNA was extracted from PBMCs in TRIzol. The diagnosis of Graves' disease followed American Thyroid Association guidelines. Patients for the study were recruited at an endocrinology department in Xi'an, China. Each patient gave around 9 milliliters of peripheral blood, collected in an EDTA anticoagulant tube. Ficoll Paque Plus density gradient separation was used to isolate PBMCs, and no additional T cell sorting was done. An Agilent 2100 Bioanalyzer and agarose gel were used to assess RNA quality, and a NanoDrop 2000 was used to measure RNA concentration. Overall results and qualifications from the work: The authors acknowledged the small sample size as a limitation that may reduce accuracy. Only the TCR beta chain was sequenced and analyzed. Persistent patients shared more public clonotypes among themselves (around 2,500) than newly diagnosed patients did (nearly 1,000). Persistent Graves' disease patients showed lower TCR Shannon entropy and fewer highly expanded clones than newly diagnosed patients, suggesting clonal expansion. Peripheral blood alone was examined, since thyroid tissue, which constituted the primary lesion, could not be accessed. TRBV28, TRBJ1-2 and TRBJ2-5 were preferentially used in persistent disease, while TRBV20-1 and TRBJ2-1 were favored in newly diagnosed disease.

The germline V gene specifies SQVTM as CDR1 and ANQGSEA as CDR2. The junction carries 11 bases between V and J, which are trimmed by 2 bases and 7 bases respectively. From its cysteine to its phenylalanine, the CDR3 spans 12 amino acids. The entry retains the CDR3 DNA only, 36 bases that are in frame from base 1. Receptor libraries were prepared by multiplex PCR. Sequencing instrument: Illumina HiSeq 4000. TCR beta libraries were built with iRepertoire HTBI primers and Arm-PCR amplification of CDR3 regions. PCR products were gel purified before sequencing. The paper's data handling went like this. A total of some 60 TRBV and some 15 TRBJ segments were identified across samples and were used for gene usage analysis of CDR3 amino acid clonotypes. COPE and FqMerger were used to merge filtered high-quality paired reads into contigs. BLAST was used to align contigs to IMGT TRBV, TRBD and TRBJ reference genes, and CDR3 was defined according to IMGT. Highly expanded clones were defined as clonotypes with a frequency above 0.1%. Shannon entropy served as the measure of repertoire diversity, while the Gini coefficient captured V-J evenness. A clonotype was considered public if more than one individual shared it. TCRdb's own reprocessing of the public reads used fastp at Q25 and MiXCR and kept productive beta chains. Each entry is one CDR3 protein sequence, shown with its most common DNA and genes. TCRdb's processing, not the study's, gives the V and J calls here. This sample is represented by more than 450,000 distinct CDR3 sequences; about 11% of them were singletons. Over 7% of the sample is taken by the ten largest.

These sequences were also reported in another study, on T cells in Graves' hyperthyroidism and ophthalmopathy. Drawing on the second study: Stable Graves' hyperthyroidism was defined as the absence of progression to ophthalmopathy over 18 months of follow-up. The hyperthyroidism patients were between 18 and 65 years old and newly diagnosed, with a disease duration of less than 2 months. Exclusion was applied to patients with uncontrolled infections, other autoimmune diseases, pregnancy or lactation. Diagnoses relied on clinical symptoms, serum thyroxine and TRAb, thyroid ultrasound and orbital computed tomography. For the first round of RT-PCR on the TCR CDR3, the HTBI primer set was used together with the Qiagen OneStep RT-PCR kit. Most expanded thyroid clonotypes (frequency above 0.001) were also detected in blood, suggesting blood repertoires may reflect thyroid immune responses. A 13 V-J signature model separated ophthalmopathy from stable hyperthyroidism, with approximately 87% sensitivity and about 81% specificity in cross-validation and 80%/75% in testing. In validation, progression to ophthalmopathy was predicted by the model with 70% to 71% sensitivity and 72.22% specificity, a median of 6.5 months before onset. A discovery cohort of roughly 100 patients, approximately 45 with Graves' ophthalmopathy and approximately 57 with stable Graves' hyperthyroidism, was used to find distinguishing TCR V-J signatures. An independent validation cohort of under 20 hyperthyroidism patients and 17 patients who later progressed to ophthalmopathy tested prospective prediction of ophthalmopathy. For training and testing, the 80 to 100 patients in the discovery cohort were randomly divided in a 7:3 ratio. The study also compared thyroid tissue and blood T-cell repertoires from 5 to 7 Graves' hyperthyroidism patients. Once sampling was done, hyperthyroidism patients were given methimazole at a starting dose of 30 mg daily, whereas ophthalmopathy patients were given high-dose intravenous methylprednisolone. Libraries were constructed in a second round of multiplex PCR, after which size selection and purification were carried out. Paired-end sequencing of the libraries was performed with 100 bp reads on an Illumina HiSeq2000. SOAPnuke was used to process the raw data, throwing out any read that contained adapters or uncalled bases, had a mean Phred below 15, or lacked an exact constant-primer or identifier match. COPE v1.2.5 was used to merge the high-quality paired reads, and each unique nucleotide sequence was defined as a clonotype. Clonotypes were aligned to IMGT TRBV, TRBD and TRBJ reference segments using MiTCR v1.1. The analysis was restricted to V-J combinations with a frequency above 0.0001, which together covered just over 99% of the repertoires. A TCS score was defined as the ratio of F50 (clonal expansion) to E x V (chaos), with BLOSUM62-based TCRdist applied between CDR3 peptides within each V-J. Welch's t-statistics and random forest reduced around 550 V-J features to 10 to 15, which were used in a naive Bayes classifier (R e1071). No statistical method was used to fix the sample size in advance, and group allocation was not hidden from the investigators. TCR Vbeta CDR3 sequencing of roughly 140 peripheral blood samples (roughly 43 ophthalmopathy, about 80 hyperthyroidism and approximately 17 progressor patients) is reported in the paper.

The V gene is TRBV29-1 and the J gene is TRBJ1-1, with the D gene uncertain. The sequencing here drew on peripheral blood mononuclear cells (PBMCs), taken at new diagnosis, from a patient treated with antithyroid drugs. The sequence was collected from a woman between 25 and 40 years old with Graves disease. Donor details come from another sample of the same person, matched by shared clones. The CDR3 has the sequence CSVEIQRFEAFF. The sequence in DNA is TGCAGCGTTGAAATCCAACGGTTTGAAGCTTTCTTT.